This T cell receptor (beta chain) was retrieved from a study of cytomegalovirus exposure and HLA in healthy donors. On the study more broadly: Both the 120 or so validation repertoires and the roughly 620 first-cohort repertoires used the same platform, as reported by a later analysis. The study, taken as a whole, reports: Subsequent analysis revealed that first-cohort TCR clusters tended to co-occur in the 130 or so validation repertoires.

Germline V CDR1 and CDR2: SEHNR, FQNEAQ (reference sequence). Trimming pared 5 bases from V and 6 bases from J, leaving 17 bases between. The CDR3 runs 14 residues. The repertoire was sequenced with immunoSEQ multiplex PCR; TCRdb's copy has only in-frame clones and lacks some. There are some 180,000 clones in the sample; roughly 77% occur only once, and 0.95% to 1.5% lies in the top ten. About this clone: Its specificity is unknown.

The V call is TRBV7-9, the J call TRBJ2-7; D remains ambiguous. The TCR was taken from a woman in her 30s in good health and CMV-seronegative. Sequencing was done on a sample of PBMCs. Here the CDR3 reads CASSPSVVRGEQYF. In nucleotides, the CDR3 is TGTGCCAGCAGCCCGAGTGTGGTACGCGGCGAGCAGTACTTC.